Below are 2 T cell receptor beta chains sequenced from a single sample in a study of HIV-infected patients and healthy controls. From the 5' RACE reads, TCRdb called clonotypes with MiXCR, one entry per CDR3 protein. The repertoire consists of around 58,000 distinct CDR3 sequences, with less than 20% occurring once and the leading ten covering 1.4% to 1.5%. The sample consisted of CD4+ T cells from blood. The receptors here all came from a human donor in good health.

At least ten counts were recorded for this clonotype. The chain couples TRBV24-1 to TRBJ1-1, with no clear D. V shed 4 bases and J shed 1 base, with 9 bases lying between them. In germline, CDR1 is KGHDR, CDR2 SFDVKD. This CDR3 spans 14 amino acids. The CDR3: CATSETSPNTEAFF. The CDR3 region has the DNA TGTGCCACCAGTGAGACATCGCCGAACACTGAAGCTTTCTTT.

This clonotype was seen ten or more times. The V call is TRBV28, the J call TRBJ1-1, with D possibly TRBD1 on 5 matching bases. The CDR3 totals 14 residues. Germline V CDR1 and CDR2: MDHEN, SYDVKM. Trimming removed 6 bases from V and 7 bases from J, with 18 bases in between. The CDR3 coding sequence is TGTGCCAGCAGCGTCGGGGCCCCGGGCAGTGAAGCTTTCTTT. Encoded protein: CASSVGAPGSEAFF.